The 18 T cell receptor beta chains reported below all come from one sample, sequenced in a study of cytomegalovirus exposure and HLA in healthy donors. Clones were read by immunoSEQ multiplex PCR, and TCRdb kept only the in-frame ones, dropping some. The data show roughly 80,000 clones, 85% to 95% seen once. Sequencing was carried out using PBMCs. The source of these receptors is a man between 18 and 35 years old in good health and CMV-seronegative.

The chain employs TRBV7-9 and TRBJ1-4; TRBD1 is a possible D gene (6 bases). CDR1 and CDR2 (germline): SEHNR, FQNEAQ (reference sequence). Trimming removed 7 bases from V and 0 bases from J, with 12 bases in between. The CDR3 covers 15 residues. The CDR3 DNA follows: TGTGCCAGCACCCCCGGACAGCCAACTAATGAAAAACTGTTTTTT. Translating gives CASTPGQPTNEKLFF.

The chain is built from TRBV19 and TRBJ2-3, with a tentative D call TRBD1 (5 bases). The CDR3 totals 14 residues. The V and J ends lost 5 bases and 4 bases respectively, with 13 bases between them. The germline V gene encodes CDR1 LNHDA and CDR2 SQIVND (reference sequence). The CDR3 nucleotides are TGTGCCAGTAGTCCCCATTGGGGCTCAGATACGCAGTATTTT. Its protein is CASSPHWGSDTQYF.

The chain has TRBV18 and TRBJ2-1, with D possibly TRBD2 on 6 matching bases. Germline V gene data show CDR1 as KGHSH and CDR2 as LQKENI. The CDR3 spans 15 residues. V dropped 5 bases and J dropped 4 bases, with 15 bases sitting between them. In DNA form, the CDR3 reads TGTGCCAGCTCAGGGGAGGAGGGCGTTTACAATGAGCAGTTCTTC. The encoded protein is CASSGEEGVYNEQFF.

The CDR3: CASSIVEGWNSPLHF. In DNA, the CDR3 is TGTGCCAGTAGTATAGTGGAGGGGTGGAATTCACCCCTCCACTTT. The J gene is TRBJ1-6, the V gene TRBV19, with a weak D call TRBD1 (5 bases). Per germline, CDR1 LNHDA and CDR2 SQIVND (reference sequence). There are 15 residues in the CDR3. V lost 1 base to trimming and J lost 7 bases, with 11 bases between them.

The V and J genes are TRBV7-6 and TRBJ2-1; a possible D gene is TRBD2 (6 bases). The germline V gene has CDR1 SGHVS and CDR2 FNYEAQ. V was shortened by 1 base and J by 7 bases, with 14 bases between the two germline ends. The CDR3 sequence is 15 residues long. CDR3 nucleotides: TGTGCCAGCAGCTTAGTTACTAGCTCTCGGAATGAGCAGTTCTTC. It encodes CASSLVTSSRNEQFF.

This clone came up once. The J gene is TRBJ2-2, the V gene TRBV18; D gene unclear. Per germline, CDR1 KGHSH and CDR2 LQKENI. The CDR3 has 13 amino acids. V gave up 3 bases and J gave up 6 bases, with 8 bases separating them. CDR3 in amino acids: CASSPNFAGELFF. CDR3 in DNA: TGTGCCAGCTCACCCAACTTTGCCGGGGAGCTGTTTTTT.

The chain joins TRBV18 to TRBJ2-1, with 10 positions matching TRBD2. The CDR3 is made up of 14 amino acids. Looked up from germline, CDR1 is KGHSH and CDR2 is LQKENI. V shed 3 bases and J 6 bases; nucleotides not matched to a gene: 2. The CDR3 DNA reads as TGTGCCAGCTCACCTGGGACTAGCGCCAATGAGCAGTTCTTC. Encoded protein: CASSPGTSANEQFF. The variable domain in full, with the rest retrieved from reference TRBV18 and TRBJ2-1, is NAGVMQNPRHLVRRRGQEARLRCSPMKGHSHVYWYRQLPEEGLKFMVYLQKENIIDESGMPKERFSAEFPKEGPSILRIQQVVRGDSAAYFCASSPGTSANEQFFGPGTRLTVL.

The chain carries TRBV11-1 and TRBJ1-2, with TRBD1 as a possible D gene (5 bases). Deletions cut 0 bases from V and 7 bases from J, with 9 bases between. Germline assignment: CDR1 SGHAT and CDR2 FQDESV (reference sequence). CDR3 length: 13 residues. CDR3 nucleotides: TGTGCCAGCAGCTTAGCACAGGTGATTGGCTACACCTTC. Its translation: CASSLAQVIGYTF.

This chain connects TRBV15 to TRBJ2-3, with 8 bases lining up with TRBD1. J gave up 1 base and V 0 bases, and 3 bases lay outside the gene matches. The CDR3 covers 16 residues. In germline, CDR1 is LNHNV, CDR2 YYDKDF (reference sequence). The CDR3 DNA follows: TGTGCCACCAGCAGAGATAAGGGACAGGGCACAGATACGCAGTATTTT. It codes for CATSRDKGQGTDTQYF. The full variable domain, its missing parts supplied by reference TRBV15 and TRBJ2-3, is DAMVIQNPRYQVTQFGKPVTLSCSQTLNHNVMYWYQQKSSQAPKLLFHYYDKDFNNEADTPDNFQSRRPNTSFCFLDIRSPGLGDTAMYLCATSRDKGQGTDTQYFGPGTRLTVL.

This sequence joins TRBV27 and TRBJ2-1, with 10 bases fitting TRBD2. CDR1 and CDR2 from the germline V gene are MNHEY and SMNVEV (reference sequence). This CDR3 is built from 13 residues. V trimming: 6 bases; J trimming: 6 bases; junction bases outside the gene matches: 2. CDR3 nucleotide sequence: TGTGCCAGCAGGGCTAGCGGGGGCAATGAGCAGTTCTTC. This codes for CASRASGGNEQFF.

The chain links TRBV4-1 to TRBJ1-5; 7 positions agree with TRBD1. CDR1 is MGHRA and CDR2 is YSYEKL in the germline V gene. This CDR3 has 17 amino acids. The ends lost 2 bases at V and 5 bases at J; junction bases unmatched: 12. CDR3 DNA sequence: TGCGCCAGCAGCCAACCCCTAAGAGGGGGCTTGGATCAGCCCCAGCATTTT. As protein: CASSQPLRGGLDQPQHF.

This chain connects TRBV7-2 to TRBJ1-5; D perhaps matches TRBD1 (6 bases). This CDR3 is 14 amino acids long. The ends were cut back, 3 bases at V and 4 bases at J, with 10 bases in the middle. Germline CDR1 reads SGHTA; CDR2 reads FQGNSA. CDR3 in DNA: TGTGCCAGCAGCTTTAGAGGGGGTAATCAGCCCCAGCATTTT. Protein sequence: CASSFRGGNQPQHF. Combining the CDR3 with reference TRBV7-2 and TRBJ1-5 gives the whole variable domain GAGVSQSPSNKVTEKGKDVELRCDPISGHTALYWYRQSLGQGLEFLIYFQGNSAPDKSGLPSDRFSAERTGGSVSTLTIQRTQQEDSAVYLCASSFRGGNQPQHFGDGTRLSIL.

The gene calls are TRBV18 and TRBJ2-1; D is perhaps TRBD2 (6 bases). V dropped 1 base and J dropped 4 bases, with 14 bases sitting between them. This CDR3 region has 16 residues. Germline values: CDR1 KGHSH, CDR2 LQKENI. The DNA of the CDR3 is TGTGCCAGCTCACCACTTTCTCTAGCGCAATACAATGAGCAGTTCTTC. Translated, it gives CASSPLSLAQYNEQFF.

The chain recombines TRBV11-2 with TRBJ2-1; D may be TRBD2 (7 bases). The V and J ends lost 5 bases and 8 bases respectively, with 13 bases between them. Germline lookup yields CDR1 SGHAT and CDR2 FQNNGV. The CDR3 is made up of 13 amino acids. CDR3 coding DNA: TGTGCCAGCAGCAGGGGGGGGATTTATGAGCAGTTCTTC. As protein: CASSRGGIYEQFF.

Here the CDR3 DNA reads TGTGCCACCAGCAGATCTACGAACAGCAATCAGCCCCAGCATTTT. It translates to CATSRSTNSNQPQHF. The chain links TRBV15 to TRBJ1-5; D is ambiguous. CDR3 length: 15 amino acids. Germline V gives CDR1 LNHNV, CDR2 YYDKDF (reference sequence). V was shortened by 2 bases and J by 1 base, with 9 bases between the two germline ends.

This rearrangement joins TRBV13 to TRBJ2-7; weak D call: TRBD2 (6 bases). The CDR3 contains 15 residues. The germline V and J ends were trimmed by 2 bases and 2 bases, with 13 bases remaining between them. Germline CDR1 reads PRHDT; CDR2 reads FYEKMQ (reference sequence). DNA of the CDR3: TGTGCCAGCAGCTTATACCGGGACTCCCCCTACGAGCAGTACTTC. Amino acids: CASSLYRDSPYEQYF.

The rearrangement joins TRBV7-2 to TRBJ2-1; D is possibly TRBD2 (6 bases). Germline V gives CDR1 SGHTA, CDR2 FQGNSA. CDR3 length equals 14 residues. The V end was cut by 5 bases, the J end by 2 bases, with 10 bases between. The CDR3 DNA sequence: TGTGCCAGCAGCACTCGGACTACCTACAATGAGCAGTTCTTC. It codes for CASSTRTTYNEQFF.

This rearrangement joins TRBV10-3 to TRBJ2-2; TRBD1 matches at 10 bases. Germline loops: CDR1 ENHRY, CDR2 SYGVKD. Losses at the gene ends were 7 bases for V and 4 bases for J; bases not matched to a gene: 12. This CDR3 contains 17 residues. The CDR3 sequence is CAITRDRGGLGTGELFF. The CDR3 DNA follows: TGTGCCATCACTCGGGACAGGGGCGGATTGGGCACCGGGGAGCTGTTTTTT.